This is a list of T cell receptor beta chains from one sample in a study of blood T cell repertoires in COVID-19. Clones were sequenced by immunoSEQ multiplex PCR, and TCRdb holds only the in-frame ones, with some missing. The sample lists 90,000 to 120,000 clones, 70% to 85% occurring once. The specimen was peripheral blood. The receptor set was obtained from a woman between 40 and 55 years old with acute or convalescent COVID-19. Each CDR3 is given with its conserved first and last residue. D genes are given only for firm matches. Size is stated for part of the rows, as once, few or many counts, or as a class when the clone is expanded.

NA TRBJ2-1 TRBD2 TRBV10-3 TGTGCCATCAGTGAGTCGGGGCGGGGGGCCGTCAATGAGCAGTTCTTC CAISESGRGAVNEQFF
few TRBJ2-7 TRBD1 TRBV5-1 TGCGCCAGCGGGGACAGGTCCTACGAGCAGTACTTC CASGDRSYEQYF
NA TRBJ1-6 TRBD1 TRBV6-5 TGTGCCAGCAGTTACTCCCGGGACAGCAATTCACCCCTCCACTTT CASSYSRDSNSPLHF
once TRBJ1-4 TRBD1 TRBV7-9 TGTGCCAGCAGCTTCGGGACAGGTCGAAAACTGTTTTTT CASSFGTGRKLFF
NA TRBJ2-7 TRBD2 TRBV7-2 TGTGCCAGCACTTCGGTAGCGGGGGTTGGCGAGCAGTACTTC CASTSVAGVGEQYF
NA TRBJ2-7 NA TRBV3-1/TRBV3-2 TGTGCCAGCAGCCAAGCCCCGGGGGGCCACTACGAGCAGTACTTC CASSQAPGGHYEQYF
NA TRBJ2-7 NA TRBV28 TGTGCCAGCAGACCCGGACAAACCTACGAGCAGTACTTC CASRPGQTYEQYF
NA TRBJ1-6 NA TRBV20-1 TGCAGTGCTAGTGCCCAGTATAATTCACCCCTCCACTTT CSASAQYNSPLHF
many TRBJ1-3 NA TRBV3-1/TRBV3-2 TGTGCCAGCAGACCACAGGGATTCGGAAACACCATATATTTT CASRPQGFGNTIYF
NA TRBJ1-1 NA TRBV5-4 TGTGCCAGCAGCTTGGACAAATTCTTCATGAACACTGAAGCTTTCTTT CASSLDKFFMNTEAFF
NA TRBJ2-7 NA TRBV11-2 TGTGCCAGCAGCCCCCGGGAGCAGATCGTCTCCTACGAGCAGTACTTC CASSPREQIVSYEQYF
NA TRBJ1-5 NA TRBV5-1 TGCGCCAGCAGCTTGGACAGGGATCAGCCCCAGCATTTT CASSLDRDQPQHF
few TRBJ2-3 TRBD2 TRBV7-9 TGTGCCAGCAGCCAACTAGCGGGGGGATCAGATACGCAGTATTTT CASSQLAGGSDTQYF
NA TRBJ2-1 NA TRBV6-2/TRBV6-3 TGTGCCAGCAGACCTCGAGGACAGTACAATGAGCAGTTCTTC CASRPRGQYNEQFF
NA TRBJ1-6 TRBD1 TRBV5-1 TGCGCCAGCAGCTTCGCCCCGGGACAGCCCTCCTATAATTCACCCCTCCACTTT CASSFAPGQPSYNSPLHF
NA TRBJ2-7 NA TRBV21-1 TGTGCCAGCAGCAAAGTTCCCTTAGCGGGGGGATTGACCTACGAGCAGTACTTC CASSKVPLAGGLTYEQYF
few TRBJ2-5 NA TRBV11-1 TGTGCCAGCAGCTTCGGCGGGGTCCAAGAGACCCAGTACTTC CASSFGGVQETQYF
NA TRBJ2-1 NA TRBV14 TGTGCCAGCAGCCAAGGTGGCGGGGGCCTTTACAATGAGCAGTTCTTC CASSQGGGGLYNEQFF
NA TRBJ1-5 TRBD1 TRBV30 TGTGCCTGGAGGGGACAGGGTGGGGGTAGCAATCAGCCCCAGCATTTT CAWRGQGGGSNQPQHF
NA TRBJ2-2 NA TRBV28 TGTGCCAGCAGTTTAAGGGTCAGCGGCACCGGGGAGCTGTTTTTT CASSLRVSGTGELFF
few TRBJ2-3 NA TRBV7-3 TGTGCCAGCAGCCCCGTACTAGCCGGCACAGATACGCAGTATTTT CASSPVLAGTDTQYF
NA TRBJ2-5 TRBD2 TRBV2 TGTGCCAGCAGTGACGGGACTAGCGGGGGCCTCCAAGAGACCCAGTACTTC CASSDGTSGGLQETQYF
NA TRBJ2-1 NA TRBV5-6 TGTGCCAGCAGCTTTATCAATGAGCAGTTCTTC CASSFINEQFF
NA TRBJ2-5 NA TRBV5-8 TGTGCCAGCAGCCCCACAGGTTTACAAGAGACCCAGTACTTC CASSPTGLQETQYF
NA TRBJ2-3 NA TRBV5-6 TGTGCCAGCAGCCGAGGCGATAGGTCCACAGATACGCAGTATTTT CASSRGDRSTDTQYF
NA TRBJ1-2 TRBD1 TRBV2 TGTGCCAGCAGTGGGACAGGGGGCTATGGCTACACCTTC CASSGTGGYGYTF
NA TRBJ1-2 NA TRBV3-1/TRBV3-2 TGTGCCAGCAGCCAGGGGGCGAGAGGCTACACCTTC CASSQGARGYTF
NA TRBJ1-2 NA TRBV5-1 TGCGCCAGCAGCTTGGCCTTCGGGGAATATGGCTACACCTTC CASSLAFGEYGYTF
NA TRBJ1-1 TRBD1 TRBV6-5 TGTGCCAGCAGTACCCAGACAGGGGTGGGTACTGAAGCTTTCTTT CASSTQTGVGTEAFF
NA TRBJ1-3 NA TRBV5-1 TGCGCCAGCAGCTTGATGCCCTCCGGGGAAGGAAACACCATATATTTT CASSLMPSGEGNTIYF
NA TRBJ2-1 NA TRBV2 TGTGCCAGCAGGGGAGTTTACAATGAGCAGTTCTTC CASRGVYNEQFF
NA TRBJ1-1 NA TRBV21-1 TGTGCCAGCAGCATGATCGAGGGGGATCTGATGAACACTGAAGCTTTCTTT CASSMIEGDLMNTEAFF
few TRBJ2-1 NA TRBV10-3 TGTGCCATCAGTGTTTTAGGGGATGAGCAGTTCTTC CAISVLGDEQFF
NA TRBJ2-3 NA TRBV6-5 TGTGCCAGCAAATATTCGGTCGGGACAGATACGCAGTATTTT CASKYSVGTDTQYF
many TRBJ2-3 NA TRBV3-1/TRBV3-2 TGTGCCAGCAGCCAAGGGCTAGAGGTCGTGACGCAGTATTTT CASSQGLEVVTQYF
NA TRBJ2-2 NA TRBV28 TGTGCCACCGGGTCGGGCACCGGGGAGCTGTTTTTT CATGSGTGELFF
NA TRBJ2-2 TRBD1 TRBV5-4 TGTGCCAGCACCCTACAGGGGGCGAACACCGGGGAGCTGTTTTTT CASTLQGANTGELFF
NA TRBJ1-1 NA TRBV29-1 TGCAGCCTATCAACTAGCCTGAACACTGAAGCTTTCTTT CSLSTSLNTEAFF
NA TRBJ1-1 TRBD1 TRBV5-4 TGTGCCAGCAGCGAAGGGGGCTGGAACACTGAAGCTTTCTTT CASSEGGWNTEAFF
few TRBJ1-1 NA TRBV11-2 TGTGCCAGCAGCTCACAGGGGAACACTGAAGCTTTCTTT CASSSQGNTEAFF
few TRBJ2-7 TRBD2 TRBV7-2 TGTGCCAGCAGCTGGGGACTAGTGGAAAACGAGCAGTACTTC CASSWGLVENEQYF
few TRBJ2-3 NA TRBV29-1 TGCAGCGTTGTGGCACAGTATGGAACAGATACGCAGTATTTT CSVVAQYGTDTQYF
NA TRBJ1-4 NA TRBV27 TGTGCCAGCAGTTTGAGTCCACTCGAGGAAAAACTGTTTTTT CASSLSPLEEKLFF
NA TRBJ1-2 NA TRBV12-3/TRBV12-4 TGTGCCAGCAGCGACCCCGGGGAGGGCTACACCTTC CASSDPGEGYTF
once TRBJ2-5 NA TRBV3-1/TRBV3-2 TGTGCCAGCAGAGGAAGCGGAGAGACCCAGTACTTC CASRGSGETQYF
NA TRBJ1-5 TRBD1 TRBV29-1 TGCAGCGCCGGAGAGGGGGCGGGGCAGCCCCAGCATTTT CSAGEGAGQPQHF
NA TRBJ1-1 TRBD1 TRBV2 TGTGCCAGCAGACCACAGGGGTGGAACACTGAAGCTTTCTTT CASRPQGWNTEAFF
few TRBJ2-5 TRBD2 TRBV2 TGTGCCAGCAGTGTAGAGCGGGGGGCTTCCCGGGGGACCCAGTACTTC CASSVERGASRGTQYF
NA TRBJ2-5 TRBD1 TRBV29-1 TGCAGCGTTGAAGACCTTAGCGCCCGGGACAGGGGGTGGGTGACCCAGTACTTC CSVEDLSARDRGWVTQYF
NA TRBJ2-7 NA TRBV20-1 TGCAGTGCTAGTTACAGGGCAGCCTACGAGCAGTACTTC CSASYRAAYEQYF
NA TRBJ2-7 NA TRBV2 TGTGCCAGCAGCCGAGGGGGGGTCCTCTCCTACGAGCAGTACTTC CASSRGGVLSYEQYF
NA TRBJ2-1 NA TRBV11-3 TGTGCCAGCAGCGAAACTAGTTCCTACAATGAGCAGTTCTTC CASSETSSYNEQFF
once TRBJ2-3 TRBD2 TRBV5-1 TGCGCCAGCAGCTTCCGTACTAGCGGTGTAACAGATACGCAGTATTTT CASSFRTSGVTDTQYF
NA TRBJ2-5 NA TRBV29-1 TGCAGCGTTGAAGTTTGGGGGGGGCTGGGAGAGACCCAGTACTTC CSVEVWGGLGETQYF
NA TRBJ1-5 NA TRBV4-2 TGTGCCAGCAGCCAAGATGGGGCTAGCAATCAGCCCCAGCATTTT CASSQDGASNQPQHF
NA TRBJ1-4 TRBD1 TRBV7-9 TGTGCCAGCAGCTCGGGACAGGGTGAGGAAAAACTGTTTTTT CASSSGQGEEKLFF
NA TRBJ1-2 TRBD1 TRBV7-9 TGTGCCAGCAGCTGGACACAGGGGTTCTTTGGTGGCTACACCTTC CASSWTQGFFGGYTF
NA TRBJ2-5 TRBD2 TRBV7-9 TGTGCCAGCAGCTTAGCTAGCGGGGGATTCCAAGAGACCCAGTACTTC CASSLASGGFQETQYF
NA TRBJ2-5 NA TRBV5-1 TGCGCCAGCAGCGGACACGACCAAGAGACCCAGTACTTC CASSGHDQETQYF